The 10 T cell receptor beta chains in this list originate from one sample, sequenced in a study of cytotoxic CD8 clonotypes in ibrutinib-treated CLL. The table came from immunoSEQ multiplex PCR; TCRdb's copy has only in-frame clones and leaves some out. The table shows tens of thousands of clones, with approximately 62% occurring only once. Sequenced here: PBMCs, sampled after 12 months of ibrutinib treatment. Receptor source: a human donor with chronic lymphocytic leukemia.

The chain employs TRBV29-1 and TRBJ2-1; TRBD2 matches 8 bases. CDR1 and CDR2 (germline): SQVTM, ANQGSEA. J gave up 9 bases and V 7 bases, and 11 bases lay outside the gene matches. The CDR3 spans 13 residues. For the CDR3, the DNA is TGCAGCGCCACCGAGGTGACTAGCGCTGAGCAGTTCTTC. This encodes CSATEVTSAEQFF.

The chain combines TRBV7-2 with TRBJ1-5; 9 bases line up with TRBD1. CDR1 SGHTA and CDR2 FQGNSA come from the germline V gene. The CDR3 consists of 17 residues. The trim removed 2 bases at V and 2 bases at J, leaving 7 bases unmatched. CDR3 coding DNA: TGTGCCAGCAGCTTAATACAGGGGGCGTGGGGCAATCAGCCCCAGCATTTT. Translation gives CASSLIQGAWGNQPQHF.

This clone was detected only a few times. The chain is built from TRBV28 and TRBJ2-7, with D tentatively TRBD2 (5 bases). The germline V and J ends were trimmed by 6 bases and 4 bases, with 10 bases remaining between them. The CDR3 has 12 residues. Germline lookup yields CDR1 MDHEN and CDR2 SYDVKM. CDR3 protein: CASSHGNYEQYF. Here the CDR3 DNA reads TGTGCCAGCAGCCACGGGAATTACGAGCAGTACTTC.

The rearrangement links TRBV20-1 to TRBJ2-1; D possibly uses TRBD1 or TRBD2 (7 bases each). Germline assignment: CDR1 DFQATT and CDR2 SNEGSKA (reference sequence). Trimming left V 6 bases short and J 10 bases short, with 13 bases between. The CDR3 contains 11 residues. The CDR3: CSARQGGEQFF. CDR3 DNA: TGCAGTGCCCGACAGGGAGGGGAGCAGTTCTTC.

The chain couples TRBV2 to TRBJ2-2; TRBD2 might be the D (5 bases). Germline values: CDR1 SNHLY, CDR2 FYNNEI. The CDR3 is made up of 13 amino acids. Trimming pared 6 bases from V and 5 bases from J, leaving 10 bases between. In DNA, the CDR3 is TGTGCCAGCAGCTCCCCGGGAACCGGGGAGCTGTTTTTT. The encoded protein is CASSSPGTGELFF.

This chain links TRBV2 with TRBJ2-5; D might be TRBD1 or TRBD2, each matching 5 bases. The germline gives CDR1 SNHLY, CDR2 FYNNEI. Trimming took 7 bases from V and 7 from J, leaving 19 bases between them. The CDR3 extends over 14 amino acids. The CDR3 loop reads CASTLRGVPGTQYF. The CDR3 DNA sequence: TGTGCCAGCACCCTCAGAGGGGTCCCTGGGACCCAGTACTTC.

The genes are TRBV5-1 and TRBJ2-2, with D unresolved. Germline V gene data show CDR1 as SGHRS and CDR2 as YFSETQ. CDR3 length: 16 residues. Trimming left V 4 bases short and J 4 bases short, with 17 bases between. The CDR3 sequence is CASSPSLASGTGELFF. CDR3 in DNA: TGCGCCAGCAGCCCGTCGTTGGCGTCCGGCACCGGGGAGCTGTTTTTT.

This clone came up many times. J is TRBJ1-6 and V is TRBV11-2; D unresolved. This CDR3 has 14 amino acids. Germline V lookup: CDR1 SGHAT, CDR2 FQNNGV. V dropped 2 bases and J dropped 10 bases, with 12 bases sitting between them. The CDR3 DNA is TGTGCCAGCAGCTTAATGTCTACAAACTCACCCCTCCACTTT. Residues: CASSLMSTNSPLHF.

The table lists this clone with a few counts. The rearrangement links TRBV11-2 to TRBJ2-1; no clear D. The ends were cut back, 0 bases at V and 7 bases at J, with 4 bases in the middle. Germline assignment: CDR1 SGHAT and CDR2 FQNNGV. There are 12 residues in the CDR3. The chain's CDR3 is CASSLDWNEQFF. The CDR3 DNA follows: TGTGCCAGCAGCTTAGACTGGAATGAGCAGTTCTTC.

The chain joins TRBV7-8 to TRBJ1-2, with a possible D match to TRBD1 (5 bases). This CDR3 is built from 14 residues. V lost 1 base, J lost 4 bases, and 10 bases lay in between. CDR1 and CDR2 (germline): SGHVS, FQNEAQ. The CDR3 nucleotides read TGTGCCAGCAGCTTAGTCCAGGGAGCCTATGGCTACACCTTC. As protein: CASSLVQGAYGYTF.